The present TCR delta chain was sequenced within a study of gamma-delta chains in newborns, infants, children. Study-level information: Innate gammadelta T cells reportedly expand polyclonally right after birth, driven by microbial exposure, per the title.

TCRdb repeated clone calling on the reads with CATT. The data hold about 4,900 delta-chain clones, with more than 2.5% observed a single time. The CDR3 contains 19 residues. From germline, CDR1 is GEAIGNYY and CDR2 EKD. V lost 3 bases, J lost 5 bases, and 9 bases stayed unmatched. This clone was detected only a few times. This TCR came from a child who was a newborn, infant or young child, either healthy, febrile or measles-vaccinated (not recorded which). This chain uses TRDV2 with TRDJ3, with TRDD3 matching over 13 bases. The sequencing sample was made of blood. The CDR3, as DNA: TGTGCCTGTGACCCCGTACTGGGGGATACGCGGAGGGACACCCGACAGATGTTTTTC. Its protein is CACDPVLGDTRRDTRQMFF.